The next 11 T cell receptor beta chains were all read from a single sample in a study of CD4 and CD8 cells across lung adenocarcinoma regions. TCRdb reprocessed the PCR reads via MiXCR and lists one record per CDR3 protein. The sample consists of about 4,400 distinct CDR3 sequences, approximately 48% of them appearing once. What was sequenced was CD4+ T cells from the margin of a lung tumor. Receptors originate from a female donor with lung adenocarcinoma. The CD4 and CD8 labels of this study may be unreliable.

This clonotype turned up a few times. The chain couples TRBV12-3 or TRBV12-4 to TRBJ2-1; TRBD2 matches at 9 bases. J gave up 9 bases and V 5 bases, and 14 bases lay outside the gene matches. This CDR3 region has 16 residues. The CDR3 region has the DNA TGTGCCAGCAGTCGATCGGGACTAGCCTTAAAGGGTGAGCAGTTCTTC. Encoded protein: CASSRSGLALKGEQFF.

By share, this clonotype counts as medium-sized. The chain combines TRBV7-2 with TRBJ2-1; 7 nucleotides agree with TRBD2. Losses at the gene ends were 2 bases for V and 5 bases for J; bases not matched to a gene: 0. The CDR3 extends over 13 amino acids. Germline V lookup: CDR1 SGHTA, CDR2 FQGNSA. The CDR3 region is CASSLSGNNEQFF. The CDR3 region has the DNA TGTGCCAGCAGCTTAAGCGGGAACAATGAGCAGTTCTTC. Variable domain in full (rest from reference TRBV7-2 and TRBJ2-1): GAGVSQSPSNKVTEKGKDVELRCDPISGHTALYWYRQSLGQGLEFLIYFQGNSAPDKSGLPSDRFSAERTGGSVSTLTIQRTQQEDSAVYLCASSLSGNNEQFFGPGTRLTVL.

This chain connects TRBV11-3 to TRBJ2-3, with D possibly TRBD1 on 6 matching bases. The DNA end favors TRBJ2-7, so the J call may be wrong. This CDR3 has 15 residues. From germline, CDR1 is SGHNT and CDR2 YENEEA. CDR3 coding DNA: TGTGCCAGCAGCTTAGAACAGGGAGTAATACGTGAGCAGTACTTC. Translated: CASSLEQGVIREQYF.

This clonotype is judged medium-sized. The chain joins TRBV12-3 or TRBV12-4 to TRBJ2-7, with 10 bases aligning to TRBD2. The CDR3 is 15 amino acids. Unmatched junction bases numbered 3, after V lost 3 bases and J lost 1 base. The CDR3 nucleotides are TGTGCCAGCAGTTTGACTAGCGGGTCATCCTACGAGCAGTACTTC. It codes for CASSLTSGSSYEQYF.

The chain couples TRBV27 to TRBJ2-1; 15 nucleotides line up with TRBD2. Germline V gives CDR1 MNHEY, CDR2 SMNVEV (reference sequence). The ends lost 3 bases at V and 9 bases at J; junction bases unmatched: 6. The CDR3 is 16 amino acids. For the CDR3, the DNA is TGTGCCAGCAGTTTGACCTGGACTAGCGGGGGGGGTGAGCAGTTCTTC. Translated: CASSLTWTSGGGEQFF.

In regard to this clonotype: A junction boundary mismatches the germline segment, possibly from a read error. The rearrangement links TRBV27 to TRBJ2-3; TRBD2 might be the D (6 bases). Germline V CDR1 and CDR2: MNHEY, SMNVEV (reference sequence). The CDR3 contains 13 residues. CDR3 residues: CASSLIPGETQYF. DNA of the CDR3: TGTGCCAGCAGTTTAATCCCGGGAGAGACGCAGTATTTC.

This clonotype has ten or more counts. Here the CDR3 reads CASSQANTGRGSYEQYF. In DNA form, the CDR3 reads TGCGCCAGCAGCCAGGCCAATACAGGCCGGGGTTCCTACGAGCAGTACTTC. J is TRBJ2-5 and V is TRBV4-1; D may be TRBD1 or TRBD2 (5 bases each). Gene TRBJ2-7 matches the end of the DNA better, so the J call may be wrong. The CDR3 consists of 17 residues. Germline assignment: CDR1 MGHRA and CDR2 YSYEKL.

Only a few counts were recorded for this clonotype. The rearrangement joins TRBV7-3 to TRBJ2-1; 9 bases agree with TRBD2. Trimming cost V 5 bases and J 5 bases; bases outside gene matches: 16. CDR3 length: 18 amino acids. Germline CDR1 reads SGHTA; CDR2 reads FQGTGA. The CDR3 spells CASSLRGPGTSWDNEQFF. In DNA form, the CDR3 reads TGTGCCAGCAGCCTCCGGGGGCCCGGGACTAGCTGGGACAATGAGCAGTTCTTC.

The chain recombines TRBV7-6 with TRBJ2-6; unclear D gene. The V end lost 2 bases, the J end lost 0 bases, and 8 bases lay between the germline ends. CDR3 length: 16 amino acids. Germline CDR1 SGHVS, CDR2 FNYEAQ. The DNA for the CDR3 is TGTGCCAGCAGCTTATCCAGAGGCTCTGGGGCCAACGTCCTGACTTTC. Translation gives CASSLSRGSGANVLTF.

This clonotype was found a few times. V usage is TRBV10-1 and J usage is TRBJ1-5, with D possibly TRBD1 on 5 matching bases. The germline V gene has CDR1 WNHNN and CDR2 SYGVQD (reference sequence). The CDR3 has 16 amino acids. Trimming removed 2 bases from V and 2 bases from J, with 13 bases in between. The CDR3: CASSEGLGEGNQPQHF. The DNA for the CDR3 is TGCGCCAGCAGTGAGGGGTTAGGGGAGGGCAATCAGCCCCAGCATTTT.

The chain has TRBV12-3 or TRBV12-4 and TRBJ2-3; 9 bases are a match to TRBD2. The ends lost 3 bases at V and 7 bases at J; junction bases unmatched: 8. The CDR3 extends over 15 amino acids. The CDR3 spells CASSFSLAGKNTQYF. The CDR3 nucleotides read TGTGCCAGCAGTTTTTCCCTAGCGGGAAAAAATACGCAGTATTTT.